The clone carrying this TCR beta chain appeared once. A read error may produce the germline difference seen at one junction end. The protocol was immunoSEQ multiplex PCR, while the TCRdb copy is restricted to in-frame clones and leaves out a portion. The sample has about 250,000 clones; around 86% are singletons. This sample was included in a study of blood T cell repertoires in COVID-19. The specimen sequenced was PBMCs or T cells enriched from blood (not recorded which). This receptor was taken from a man aged 40-49 years who had recovered from COVID-19.

The CDR3 DNA reads as TGTGCTAGCAGCTGGTCGCCAGGCAACAATGAGCAGTTCTTC. Protein sequence: CASSWSPGNNEQFF. The chain combines TRBV7-7 with TRBJ2-1; D unresolved. The V gene's germline CDR1 is SSHAT and CDR2 FNYEAQ (reference sequence). This CDR3 contains 14 residues.